This entry is about one T cell receptor (beta chain). Its antigen is currently unknown. Some clones are missing from TCRdb's copy, which holds only in-frame ones; the method was immunoSEQ multiplex PCR. The sample lists about 59,000 clones, about 86% occurring once. The CDR3 loop spans 11 amino acids. Between the trimmed V and J ends, which lost 9 bases and 6 bases, there was a span of 12 bases. Looked up from germline, CDR1 is LNHDA and CDR2 is SQIVND (reference sequence). CD4+CD25+CD127- Tregs, CD4+CD25- non-Tregs, CD4 and CD8 cells were sorted. The data were taken from a study of Tregs in tolerant kidney transplant recipients. Study-wide points: Few patients were studied, so findings need validation in larger groups. This study did not directly address biological reproducibility.

V is TRBV19 and J is TRBJ2-7, with no clear D. The sample taken for sequencing was CD4+ T cells from blood. The TCR sequence derives from a human donor in good health. CDR3 nucleotides: TGTGCCAGGGTGACGGGCTGCGAGCAGTACTTC. Protein sequence: CARVTGCEQYF.